This TCR beta chain was documented in a study of immune evolution from preneoplasia to lung adenocarcinoma. TCRdb's copy holds only in-frame clones and misses some; the assay was immunoSEQ multiplex PCR. The table lists several thousand clones, approximately 85% of them singletons. The J segment lost 4 bases and the V segment lost 2 bases, leaving 6 bases of the junction unmatched. This CDR3 comprises 15 residues. The germline gives CDR1 SGHDT, CDR2 YYEEEE. Study conclusions and caveats: Top clone share appeared to fall from AAH through AIS, MIA, adenocarcinoma.

Regarding this clone: The antigen remains unidentified.

Resections took place in Japan or China from about 2014 to 2017. Histologic diagnosis was independently verified by two lung pathologists. Macro-dissection enriched premalignant or tumor cells before nucleic acid extraction. This chain uses TRBV5-6 with TRBJ2-1; 7 positions match TRBD1. Sequencing used FFPE invasive lung adenocarcinoma tissue. The receptor comes from a person between 45 and 75 years old with lung adenocarcinoma. CDR3 sequence: CASSFGRGPYNEQFF. The CDR3 bases are TGTGCCAGCAGCTTCGGTAGGGGGCCTTACAATGAGCAGTTCTTC.